This TCR beta chain was obtained from a study of T cell responses to AZD1222 COVID-19 vaccine. Findings of the study overall: There were mostly white British donors and more females than males, and clonal diversity was possibly underestimated. Mapped onto spike, vaccine-associated CD4 TCRs spanned it and were dominant at 160-218 and 743-854.

With respect to this clone: The target antigen is unknown.

The CDR3 length is 17 residues. Trimming stripped 0 bases from V and 0 bases from J, with 13 bases between. Germline CDR1 and CDR2: SGHDT and YYEEEE. Sequenced by immunoSEQ multiplex PCR; TCRdb stores in-frame clones only, minus some. The sample has over 120,000 clones; more than 85% are singletons. Here the sequenced sample was peripheral blood, taken on day 0 of AZD1222 vaccination. The V call is TRBV5-6, the J call TRBJ2-1, with a weak D call TRBD2 (5 bases). The sequence was collected from an adult in good health. The CDR3 loop reads CASSLVVSAPSYNEQFF. CDR3 DNA: TGTGCCAGCAGCTTGGTGGTTAGCGCCCCCTCCTACAATGAGCAGTTCTTC.